The T cell receptor beta chain under discussion was sequenced for a study of T cell clusters in autoimmune cytopenias (dated by TCRdb to between 2017 and 2020). Turning to the overall study: Per sample, TRB sequencing gave a median depth of roughly 52,000 reads and a median of approximately 2,400 distinct TRB clonotypes. Alongside healthy, CLL and autoimmune hepatitis controls, autoimmune cytopenia patients had their peripheral blood TRB and IGH repertoires sequenced at active disease and again during treatment follow-up. The goal of the study was to find out whether patients with autoimmune cytopenia have a disease-specific immune repertoire signature that could be used as a blood-based biomarker.

A count is missing, but by frequency this clonotype is medium-sized (0.01 to 0.1%). What this receptor recognizes is not known. TRB rearrangements were amplified by multiplex PCR using a touch-down protocol with TRB-A and TRB-B primer pools mixed in one tube. Illumina adapters and sample indices were added to the amplicons through two consecutive PCR reactions using Phusion HS II polymerase. The amplicons were gel-purified using the NucleoSpin Gel and PCR Clean-up kit, after which quantification was performed by Qubit and quality was checked on an Agilent 2100 Bioanalyzer. Sequencing of the libraries was performed on an Illumina MiSeq with 600-cycle, single-indexed, paired-end runs. Turning to the authors' computational methods: TRB reads were aligned and assembled with MiXCR version 2.1.12 using the default MiXCR reference library. A clone was defined by each unique CDR3 nucleotide sequence, and the analysis included only productive sequences with two or more reads. Repertoire diversity was assessed with alpha-parameterized diversity profiles (alpha 0 to 5), including the Shannon (alpha 1) and Simpson (alpha 2) indices, which were computed with an R script. Combinatorial TRB VJ usage was computed with the tcR package and compared between cohorts by principal component analysis with ade4. GLIPH clustering of TCRbeta CDR3s was carried out on cohort pairs matched by age and read depth, and cluster frequencies were compared by Wilcoxon test. TCRdb reanalyzed the reads, keeping one entry per CDR3 protein sequence and omitting DNA. These V and J calls originate from TCRdb's pipeline instead of the authors' own analysis. The record for this sample contains around 7,800 distinct CDR3 sequences. The ten top clones hold more than 4% of the sample.

Counted from cysteine to phenylalanine, this CDR3 has 16 amino acids. A DNA sequence was not provided. Taken from the germline V gene (reference sequence), the CDR1 and CDR2 loops are SGHKS and YYEKEE. Each sample's TRB amplification started from about 250 ng of peripheral blood genomic DNA, which corresponds to tens of thousands of genome equivalents. The investigation overall reported the following: Healthy donors had almost three times as many exclusive TRB clusters as active autoimmune hepatitis patients, a finding consistent with an autoimmunity-wide signature. The TRB repertoire shifts, including less even repertoires in secondary cytopenia and CLL, mostly reflected lymphoma bias and not autoimmunity. GLIPH suggested that primary autoimmune cytopenia patients lacked physiological T cell clusters: 51 clusters were exclusive to healthy donors versus 17 exclusive to patients. The T cell clusters were defined in silico only, and their functional role remained to be validated experimentally. The cluster-lack signature was not observed for secondary cytopenia versus CLL, as the signature was apparently masked by the dominant lymphoma-associated repertoire.

Recombination linked TRBV5-5 to TRBJ1-2; with no DNA, the TCRdb D assignment of TRBD1 cannot be verified. This sequence originates from a human donor with an autoimmune cytopenia or autoimmune hepatitis (not recorded which). What was sequenced was peripheral blood. CDR3 region: CASSLWTGGSDYGYTF.